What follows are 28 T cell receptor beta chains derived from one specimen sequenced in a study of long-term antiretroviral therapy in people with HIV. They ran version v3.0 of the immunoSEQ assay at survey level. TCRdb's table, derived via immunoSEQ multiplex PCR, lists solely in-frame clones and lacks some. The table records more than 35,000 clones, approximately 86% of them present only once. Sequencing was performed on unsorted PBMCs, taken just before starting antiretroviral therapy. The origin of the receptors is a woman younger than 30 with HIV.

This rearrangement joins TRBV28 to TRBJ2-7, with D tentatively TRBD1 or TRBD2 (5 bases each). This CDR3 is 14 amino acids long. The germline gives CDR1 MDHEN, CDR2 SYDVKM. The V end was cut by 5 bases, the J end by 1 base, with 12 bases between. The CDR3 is CASSTRGLSYEQYF. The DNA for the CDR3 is TGTGCCAGCAGTACCCGGGGCCTTTCCTACGAGCAGTACTTC. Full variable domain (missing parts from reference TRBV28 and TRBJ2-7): DVKVTQSSRYLVKRTGEKVFLECVQDMDHENMFWYRQDPGLGLRLIYFSYDVKMKEKGDIPEGYSVSREKKERFSLILESASTNQTSMYLCASSTRGLSYEQYFGPGTRLTVT.

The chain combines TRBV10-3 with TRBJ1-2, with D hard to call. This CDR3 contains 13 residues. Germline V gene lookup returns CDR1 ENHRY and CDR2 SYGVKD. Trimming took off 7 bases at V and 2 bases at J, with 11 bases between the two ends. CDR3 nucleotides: TGTGCCATCACCGTTGGTGCGAACTATGGCTACACCTTC. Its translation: CAITVGANYGYTF.

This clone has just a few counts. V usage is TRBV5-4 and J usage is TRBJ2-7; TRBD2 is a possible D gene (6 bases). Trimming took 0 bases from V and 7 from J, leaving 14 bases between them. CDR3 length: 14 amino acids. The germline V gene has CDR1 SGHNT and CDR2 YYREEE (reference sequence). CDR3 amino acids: CASSLDPGLKEQYF. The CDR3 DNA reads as TGTGCCAGCAGCTTGGATCCGGGACTTAAGGAGCAGTACTTC.

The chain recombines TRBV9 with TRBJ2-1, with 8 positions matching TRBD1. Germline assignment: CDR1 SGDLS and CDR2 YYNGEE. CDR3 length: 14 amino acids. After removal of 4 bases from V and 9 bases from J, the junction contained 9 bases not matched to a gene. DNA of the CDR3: TGTGCCAGCAGCCCGCCCCGACAGGGGAGTGAGCAGTTCTTC. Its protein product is CASSPPRQGSEQFF.

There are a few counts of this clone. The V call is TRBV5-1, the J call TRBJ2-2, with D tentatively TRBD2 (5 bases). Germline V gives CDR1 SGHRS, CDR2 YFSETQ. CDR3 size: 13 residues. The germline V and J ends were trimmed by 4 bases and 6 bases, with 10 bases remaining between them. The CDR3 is CASSMGSAGELFF. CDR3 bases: TGCGCCAGCAGCATGGGGAGCGCCGGGGAGCTGTTTTTT.

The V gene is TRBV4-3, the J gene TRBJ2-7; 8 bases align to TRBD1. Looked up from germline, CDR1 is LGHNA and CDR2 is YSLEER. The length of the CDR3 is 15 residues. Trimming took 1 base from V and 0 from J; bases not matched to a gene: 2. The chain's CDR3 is CASSQGTGSSYEQYF. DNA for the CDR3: TGCGCCAGCAGCCAAGGGACAGGGAGCTCCTACGAGCAGTACTTC.

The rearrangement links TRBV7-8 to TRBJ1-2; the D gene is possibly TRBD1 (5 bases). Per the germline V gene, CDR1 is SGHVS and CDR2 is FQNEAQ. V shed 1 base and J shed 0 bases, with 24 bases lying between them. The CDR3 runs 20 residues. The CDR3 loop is CASSLDSGTVERLANYGYTF. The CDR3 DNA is TGTGCCAGCAGCTTAGATTCTGGGACCGTAGAGAGATTAGCTAACTATGGCTACACCTTC.

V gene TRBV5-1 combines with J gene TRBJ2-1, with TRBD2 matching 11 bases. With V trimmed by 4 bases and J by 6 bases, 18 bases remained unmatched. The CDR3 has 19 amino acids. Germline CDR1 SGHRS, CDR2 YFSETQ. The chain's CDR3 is CASSTARGGVSGRVNEQFF. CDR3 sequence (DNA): TGCGCCAGCAGCACGGCTAGGGGAGGCGTTAGCGGGAGGGTCAATGAGCAGTTCTTC.

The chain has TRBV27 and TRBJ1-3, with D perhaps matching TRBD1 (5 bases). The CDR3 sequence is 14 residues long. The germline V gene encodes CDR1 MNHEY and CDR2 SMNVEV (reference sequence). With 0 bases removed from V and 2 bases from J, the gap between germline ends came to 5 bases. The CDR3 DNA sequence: TGTGCCAGCAGTTTATCAGGGGCTGGAAACACCATATATTTT. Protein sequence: CASSLSGAGNTIYF.

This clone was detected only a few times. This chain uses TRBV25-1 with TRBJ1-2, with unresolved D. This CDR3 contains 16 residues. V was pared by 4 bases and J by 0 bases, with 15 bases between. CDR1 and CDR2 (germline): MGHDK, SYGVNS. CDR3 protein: CASSGTKQLANYGYTF. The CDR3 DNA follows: TGTGCCAGCAGTGGAACCAAACAATTAGCTAACTATGGCTACACCTTC.

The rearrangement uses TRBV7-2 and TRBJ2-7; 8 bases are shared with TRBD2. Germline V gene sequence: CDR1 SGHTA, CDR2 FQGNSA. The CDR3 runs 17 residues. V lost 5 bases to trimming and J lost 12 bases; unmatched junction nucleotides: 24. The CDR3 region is CASSDGTLLAEWVYAYF. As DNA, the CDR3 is TGTGCCAGCAGCGACGGGACCTTACTAGCGGAGTGGGTCTACGCGTACTTC.

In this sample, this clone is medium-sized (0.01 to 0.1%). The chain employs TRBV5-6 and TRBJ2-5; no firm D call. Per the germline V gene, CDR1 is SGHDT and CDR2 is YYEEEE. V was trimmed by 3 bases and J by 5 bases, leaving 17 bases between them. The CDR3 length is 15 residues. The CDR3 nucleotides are TGTGCCAGCAGCTCCCCCGCGACTCCGTGGGAGACCCAGTACTTC. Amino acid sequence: CASSSPATPWETQYF.

The CDR3 protein is CASSLWFQAGAGTGELFF. The CDR3 DNA reads TGTGCCAGCAGCTTATGGTTTCAGGCGGGAGCGGGCACCGGGGAGCTGTTTTTT. The genes are TRBV7-6 and TRBJ2-2; 7 nucleotides agree with TRBD2. The CDR3 spans 18 residues. With V trimmed by 2 bases and J by 4 bases, 13 bases remained unmatched. Germline CDR1 SGHVS, CDR2 FNYEAQ.

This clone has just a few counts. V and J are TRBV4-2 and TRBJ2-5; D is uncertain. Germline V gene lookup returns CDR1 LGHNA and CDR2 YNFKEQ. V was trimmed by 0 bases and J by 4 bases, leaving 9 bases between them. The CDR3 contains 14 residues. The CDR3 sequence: CASSQENLRETQYF. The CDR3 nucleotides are TGTGCCAGCAGCCAAGAGAACCTACGAGAGACCCAGTACTTC.

The CDR3 DNA follows: TGTGCCACCGGGGGGACAGGGGGTGCGAGAGGAAACACCATATATTTT. Residues: CATGGTGGARGNTIYF. This sequence joins TRBV10-3 and TRBJ1-3, with 11 bases lining up with TRBD1. The CDR3 is 16 amino acids. V was pared by 10 bases and J by 4 bases, with 12 bases of the junction left unmatched. The germline V gene encodes CDR1 ENHRY and CDR2 SYGVKD.

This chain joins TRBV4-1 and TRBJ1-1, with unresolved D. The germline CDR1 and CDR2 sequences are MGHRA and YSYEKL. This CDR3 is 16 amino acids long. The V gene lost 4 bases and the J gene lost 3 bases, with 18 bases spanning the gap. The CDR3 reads CASSPYNGRGDTEAFF. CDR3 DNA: TGCGCCAGCAGCCCCTATAACGGTCGTGGGGACACTGAAGCTTTCTTT.

The CDR3 is CASSLSGNEQFF. The CDR3 nucleotides read TGTGCCAGTAGTCTTAGCGGGAATGAGCAGTTCTTC. V usage is TRBV19 and J usage is TRBJ2-1; TRBD2 matches 7 bases. V lost 5 bases and J lost 7; bases outside the gene matches: 2. CDR1 is LNHDA, CDR2 SQIVND, per germline (reference sequence). The CDR3 covers 12 residues.

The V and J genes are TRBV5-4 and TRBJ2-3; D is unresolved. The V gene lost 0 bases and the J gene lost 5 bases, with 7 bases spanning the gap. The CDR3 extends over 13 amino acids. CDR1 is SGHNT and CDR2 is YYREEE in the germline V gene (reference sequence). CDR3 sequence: CASSLVGKDTQYF. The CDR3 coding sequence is TGTGCCAGCAGCTTGGTGGGGAAAGATACGCAGTATTTT.

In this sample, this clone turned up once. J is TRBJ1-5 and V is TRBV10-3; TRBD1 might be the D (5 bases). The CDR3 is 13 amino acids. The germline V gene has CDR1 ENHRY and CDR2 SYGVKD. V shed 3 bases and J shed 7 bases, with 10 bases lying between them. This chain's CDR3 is CAISDGGEQPQHF. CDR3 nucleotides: TGTGCCATCAGTGACGGGGGGGAGCAGCCCCAGCATTTT.

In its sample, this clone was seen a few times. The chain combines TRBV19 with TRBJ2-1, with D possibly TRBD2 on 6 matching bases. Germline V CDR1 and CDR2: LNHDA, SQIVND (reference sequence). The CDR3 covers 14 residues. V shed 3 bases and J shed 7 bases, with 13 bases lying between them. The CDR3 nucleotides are TGTGCCAGTAGTATGAGCGGAGGGCCTAATGAGCAGTTCTTC. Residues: CASSMSGGPNEQFF.

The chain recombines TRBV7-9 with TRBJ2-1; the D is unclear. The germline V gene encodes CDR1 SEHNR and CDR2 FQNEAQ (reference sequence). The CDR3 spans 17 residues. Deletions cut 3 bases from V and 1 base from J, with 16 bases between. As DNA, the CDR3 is TGTGCCAGCAGCTTCAATCGAGGTCCAGAATCCTACAATGAGCAGTTCTTC. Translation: CASSFNRGPESYNEQFF.

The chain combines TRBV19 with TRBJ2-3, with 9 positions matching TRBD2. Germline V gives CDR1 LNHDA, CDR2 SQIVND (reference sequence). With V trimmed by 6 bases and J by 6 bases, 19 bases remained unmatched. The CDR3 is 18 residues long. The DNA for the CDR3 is TGTGCCAGTAGCTCCCCGGGGCTAGCGGGGCGCCCCACCGATACGCAGTATTTT. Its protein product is CASSSPGLAGRPTDTQYF.

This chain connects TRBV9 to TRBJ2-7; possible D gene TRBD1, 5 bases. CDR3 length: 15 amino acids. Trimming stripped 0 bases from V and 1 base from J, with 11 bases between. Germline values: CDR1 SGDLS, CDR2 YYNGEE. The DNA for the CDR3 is TGTGCCAGCAGCGTAGAACCGAGACAGTCCTACGAGCAGTACTTC. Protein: CASSVEPRQSYEQYF. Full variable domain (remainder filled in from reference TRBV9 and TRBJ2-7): DSGVTQTPKHLITATGQRVTLRCSPRSGDLSVYWYQQSLDQGLQFLIQYYNGEERAKGNILERFSAQQFPDLHSELNLSSLELGDSALYFCASSVEPRQSYEQYFGPGTRLTVT.

The CDR3 DNA reads as TGTGCCAGTAGTATCAACACAAGGGCCTACGAGCAGTACTTC. Protein: CASSINTRAYEQYF. V gene TRBV19 combines with J gene TRBJ2-7; D is unresolved. There are 14 residues in the CDR3. Germline V gives CDR1 LNHDA, CDR2 SQIVND (reference sequence). V lost 3 bases and J lost 2, with 11 bases in between.

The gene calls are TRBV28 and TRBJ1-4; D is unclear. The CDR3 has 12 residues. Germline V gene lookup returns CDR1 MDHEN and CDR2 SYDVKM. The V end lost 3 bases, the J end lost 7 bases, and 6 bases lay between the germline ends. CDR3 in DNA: TGTGCCAGCAGTTTTCTTTTTGAAAAACTGTTTTTT. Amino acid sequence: CASSFLFEKLFF.

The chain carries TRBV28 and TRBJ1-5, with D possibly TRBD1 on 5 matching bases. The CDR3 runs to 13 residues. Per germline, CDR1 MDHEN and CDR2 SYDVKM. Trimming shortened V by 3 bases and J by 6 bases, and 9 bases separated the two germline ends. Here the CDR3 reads CASSFEGIQPQHF. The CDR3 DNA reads TGTGCCAGCAGTTTTGAGGGGATTCAGCCCCAGCATTTT.

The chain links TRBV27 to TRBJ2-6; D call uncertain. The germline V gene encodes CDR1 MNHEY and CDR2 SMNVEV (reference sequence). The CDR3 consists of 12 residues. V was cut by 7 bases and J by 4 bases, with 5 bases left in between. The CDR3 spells CASMGGANVLTF. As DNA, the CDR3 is TGTGCCAGCATGGGAGGGGCCAACGTCCTGACTTTC.

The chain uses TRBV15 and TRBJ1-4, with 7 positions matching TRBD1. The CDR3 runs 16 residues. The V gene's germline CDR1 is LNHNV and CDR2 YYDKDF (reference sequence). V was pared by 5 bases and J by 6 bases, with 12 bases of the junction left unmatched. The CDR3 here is CATSQIVSRGDEKLFF. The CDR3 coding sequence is TGTGCCACCAGCCAGATTGTATCCAGGGGGGATGAAAAACTGTTTTTT.